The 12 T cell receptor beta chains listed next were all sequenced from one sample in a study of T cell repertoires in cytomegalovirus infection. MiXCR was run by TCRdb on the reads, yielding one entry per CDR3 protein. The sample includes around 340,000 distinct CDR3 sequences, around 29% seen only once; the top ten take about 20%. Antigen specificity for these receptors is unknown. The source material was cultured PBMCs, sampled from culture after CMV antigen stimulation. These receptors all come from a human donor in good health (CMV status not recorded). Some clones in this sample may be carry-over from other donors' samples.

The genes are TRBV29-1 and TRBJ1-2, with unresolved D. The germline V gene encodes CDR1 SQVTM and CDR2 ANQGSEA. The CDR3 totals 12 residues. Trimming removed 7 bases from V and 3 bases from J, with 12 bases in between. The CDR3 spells CSGAGEDYGYTF. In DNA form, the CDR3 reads TGCAGCGGAGCCGGGGAGGACTATGGCTACACCTTC. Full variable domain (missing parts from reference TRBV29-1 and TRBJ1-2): SAVISQKPSRDICQRGTSLTIQCQVDSQVTMMFWYRQQPGQSLTLIATANQGSEATYESGFVIDKFPISRPNLTFSTLTVSNMSPEDSSIYLCSGAGEDYGYTFGSGTRLTVV.

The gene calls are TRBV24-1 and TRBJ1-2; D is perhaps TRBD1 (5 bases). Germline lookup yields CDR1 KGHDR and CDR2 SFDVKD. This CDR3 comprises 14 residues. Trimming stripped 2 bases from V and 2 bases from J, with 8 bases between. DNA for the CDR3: TGTGCCACCAGTGATTCGACAGAGAACTATGGCTACACCTTC. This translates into CATSDSTENYGYTF.

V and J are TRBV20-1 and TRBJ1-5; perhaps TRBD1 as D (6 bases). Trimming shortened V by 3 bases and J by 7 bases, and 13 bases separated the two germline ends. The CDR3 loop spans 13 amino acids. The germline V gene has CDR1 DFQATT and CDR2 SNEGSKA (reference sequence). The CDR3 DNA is TGCAGTGCTAGGAAGGCAGGGGAACAGCCCCAGCATTTT. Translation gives CSARKAGEQPQHF.

CDR3 sequence: CASSLEARNYGYTF. The CDR3 DNA reads TGTGCCAGCAGCTTAGAAGCGAGGAACTATGGCTACACCTTC. V is TRBV7-2 and J is TRBJ1-2; D remains ambiguous. The CDR3 totals 14 residues. Germline values: CDR1 SGHTA, CDR2 FQGNSA. Trimming removed 1 base from V and 2 bases from J, with 8 bases in between.

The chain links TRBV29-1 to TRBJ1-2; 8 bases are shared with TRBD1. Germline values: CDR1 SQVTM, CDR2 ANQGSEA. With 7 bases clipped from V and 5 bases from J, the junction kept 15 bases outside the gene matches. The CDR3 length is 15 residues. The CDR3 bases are TGCAGCGCCAGAGCTGTCCCAGGGGGCCCGTATGGCTACACCTTC. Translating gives CSARAVPGGPYGYTF.

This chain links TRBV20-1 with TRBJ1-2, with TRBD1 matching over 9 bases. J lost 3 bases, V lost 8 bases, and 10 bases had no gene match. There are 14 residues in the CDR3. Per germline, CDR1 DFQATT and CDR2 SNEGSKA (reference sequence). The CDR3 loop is CSPGWGQGDYGYTF. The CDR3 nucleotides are TGCAGTCCGGGTTGGGGACAGGGCGACTATGGCTACACCTTC.

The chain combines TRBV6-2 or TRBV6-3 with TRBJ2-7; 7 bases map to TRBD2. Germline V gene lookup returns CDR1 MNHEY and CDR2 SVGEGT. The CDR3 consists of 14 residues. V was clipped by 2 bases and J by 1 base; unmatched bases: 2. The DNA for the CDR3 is TGTGCCAGCAGTTACACGCGGGGGTCCTACGAGCAGTACTTC. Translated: CASSYTRGSYEQYF.

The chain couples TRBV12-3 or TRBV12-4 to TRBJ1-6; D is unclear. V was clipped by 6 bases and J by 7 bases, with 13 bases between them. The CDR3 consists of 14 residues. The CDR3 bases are TGTGCCAGCAGCCCCCGCGTGGGGAATTCACCCCTCCACTTT. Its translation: CASSPRVGNSPLHF.

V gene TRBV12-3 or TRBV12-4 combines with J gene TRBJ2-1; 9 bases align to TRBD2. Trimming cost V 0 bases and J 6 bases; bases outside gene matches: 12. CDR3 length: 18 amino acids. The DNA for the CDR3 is TGTGCCAGCAGTTTAGCCCTCCAGTGGGCGGGAGGGGGCAATGAGCAGTTCTTC. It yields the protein CASSLALQWAGGGNEQFF.

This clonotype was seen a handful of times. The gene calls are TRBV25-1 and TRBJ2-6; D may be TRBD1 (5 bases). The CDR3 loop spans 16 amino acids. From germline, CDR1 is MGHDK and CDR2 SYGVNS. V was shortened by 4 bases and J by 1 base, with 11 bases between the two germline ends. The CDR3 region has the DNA TGTGCCAGCAGTGGACAGCTCTTGTCTGGGGCCAACGTCCTGACTTTC. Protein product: CASSGQLLSGANVLTF.

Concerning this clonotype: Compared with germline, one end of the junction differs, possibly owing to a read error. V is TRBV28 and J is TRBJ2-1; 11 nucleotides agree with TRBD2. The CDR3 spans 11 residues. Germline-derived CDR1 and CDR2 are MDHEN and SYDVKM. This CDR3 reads CASRATGLAAF. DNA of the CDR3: TGTGCCAGCAGGGCGACGGGACTAGCGGCCTTC.

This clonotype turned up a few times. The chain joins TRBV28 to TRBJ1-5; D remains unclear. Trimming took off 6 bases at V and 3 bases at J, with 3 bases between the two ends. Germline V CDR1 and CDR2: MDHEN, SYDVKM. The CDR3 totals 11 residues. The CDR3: CASSVNQPQHF. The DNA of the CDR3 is TGTGCCAGCAGCGTCAATCAGCCCCAGCATTTT.